The present TCR beta chain was sequenced within a study of shared clonotypes between healthy human individuals. Here immunoSEQ multiplex PCR was the method, and the copy in TCRdb shows in-frame clones only, minus some. This sample has some 550,000 clones, with roughly 97% found just once. This TCR was recovered from a woman in her 30s in good health. Input material: naive CD4+ T cells sorted from blood. Described subset: CD45RA+ positively selected.

The CDR3 nucleotides read TGTGCCAGTAGTACCGGGACTAGCGGGAGTGGGTCAGATACGCAGTATTTT. Its translation is CASSTGTSGSGSDTQYF. The gene calls are TRBV19 and TRBJ2-3, with 14 bases lining up with TRBD2. J gave up 4 bases and V 4 bases, and 7 bases lay outside the gene matches. This CDR3 comprises 17 residues. Germline assignment: CDR1 LNHDA and CDR2 SQIVND (reference sequence).